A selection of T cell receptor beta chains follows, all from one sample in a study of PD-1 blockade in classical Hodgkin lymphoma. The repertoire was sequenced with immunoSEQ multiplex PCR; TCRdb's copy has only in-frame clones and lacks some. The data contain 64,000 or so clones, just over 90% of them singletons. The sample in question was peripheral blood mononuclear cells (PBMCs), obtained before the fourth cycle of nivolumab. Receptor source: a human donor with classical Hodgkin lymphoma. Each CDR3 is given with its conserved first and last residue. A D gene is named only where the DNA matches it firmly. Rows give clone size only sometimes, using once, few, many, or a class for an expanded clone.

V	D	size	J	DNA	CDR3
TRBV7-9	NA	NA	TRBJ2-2	TGTGCCAGCAGCTTAGTAGAGGGAGGCGGGGAGCTGTTTTTT	CASSLVEGGGELFF
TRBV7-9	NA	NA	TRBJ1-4	TGTGCCAGCAGCGTCCCGGGGCCGGAGGGGGAAAAACTGTTTTTT	CASSVPGPEGEKLFF
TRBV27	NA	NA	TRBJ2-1	TGTGCCAGCAGTTTATCCCCCCTACTAGCTGCGGATGAGCAGTTCTTC	CASSLSPLLAADEQFF
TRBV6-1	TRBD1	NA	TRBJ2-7	TGTGCCAGCAGTGAAGGACAGGGGGGAGTCTACGAGCAGTACTTC	CASSEGQGGVYEQYF
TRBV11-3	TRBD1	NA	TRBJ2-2	TGTGCCAGCAGCTTAGAATACGGACAGGGTTACACCGGGGAGCTGTTTTTT	CASSLEYGQGYTGELFF
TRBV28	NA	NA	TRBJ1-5	TGTGCCAGCAGTTTAGGCCAGATAAGCAATCAGCCCCAGCATTTT	CASSLGQISNQPQHF
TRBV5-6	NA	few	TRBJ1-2	TGTGCCAGCAGCCGGCCAGCAGGGCGAGGCTACACCTTC	CASSRPAGRGYTF
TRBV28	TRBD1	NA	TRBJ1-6	TGTGCCAGATGGGGACAGGGCTCCTATAATTCACCCCTCCACTTT	CARWGQGSYNSPLHF
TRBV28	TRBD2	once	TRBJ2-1	TGTGCCAGCACAAGCGGGGGATCACCAAGCTCCTACAATGAGCAGTTCTTC	CASTSGGSPSSYNEQFF
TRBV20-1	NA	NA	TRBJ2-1	TGCAGTGCTAGGATAGGCAATGAGCAGTTCTTC	CSARIGNEQFF
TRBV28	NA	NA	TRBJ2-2	TGTGCCAGCAGCCCATCGGCGGGGCATGGCGGGGAGCTGTTTTTT	CASSPSAGHGGELFF
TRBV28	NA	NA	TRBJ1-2	TGTGCCAGCAGTTTTGGGCAGGTCTATGGCTACACCTTC	CASSFGQVYGYTF
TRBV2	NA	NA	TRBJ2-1	TGTGCCAGCAGTCGCACTACCCCGTGGGGAGCTATGGACAATGAGCAGTTCTTC	CASSRTTPWGAMDNEQFF
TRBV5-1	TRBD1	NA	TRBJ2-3	TGCGCCAGCAGCTTAAGACAGGGGCAAGATACGCAGTATTTT	CASSLRQGQDTQYF
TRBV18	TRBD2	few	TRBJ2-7	TGTGCCAGCTCACCAGGGGGCGGGACTAGCTCCTACGAGCAGTACTTC	CASSPGGGTSSYEQYF
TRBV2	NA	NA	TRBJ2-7	TGTGCCAGCAGTGAAGCATCTTGGAGCTCCTACGAGCAGTACTTC	CASSEASWSSYEQYF
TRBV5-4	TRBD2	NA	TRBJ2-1	TGTGCCAGCAGCTTCCAAAGCGGGAGGTTTTATAATGAGCAGTTCTTC	CASSFQSGRFYNEQFF
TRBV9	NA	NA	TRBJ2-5	TGTGCCAGCAGCGTAGGGGTTGGGGAGACCCAGTACTTC	CASSVGVGETQYF
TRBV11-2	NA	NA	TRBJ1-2	TGTGCCAGCAGCGCCTCATATAGATATGGCTACACCTTC	CASSASYRYGYTF
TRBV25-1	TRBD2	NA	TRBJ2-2	TGTGCCAGCAGTGAGTTTAGCGGGAGTCCCGGGGAGCTGTTTTTT	CASSEFSGSPGELFF
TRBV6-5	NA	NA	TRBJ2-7	TGTGCCAGCAGTTACGGGCCTTACTACGAGCAGTACTTC	CASSYGPYYEQYF
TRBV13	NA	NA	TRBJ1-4	TGTGCCAGCAGCTTAGGCCCAGGGGAAGCAACTAATGAAAAACTGTTTTTT	CASSLGPGEATNEKLFF
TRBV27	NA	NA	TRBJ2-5	TGTGCCAGCAGTCCCCGGCTTTGGGCCCAAGAGACCCAGTACTTC	CASSPRLWAQETQYF
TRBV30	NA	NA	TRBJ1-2	TGTGCCTGGACCACAGGGTTTGGCTACACCTTC	CAWTTGFGYTF
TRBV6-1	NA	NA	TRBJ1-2	TGTGCCAGCAGTGAAGCGCCCAGGGTGCAGGGCTACACCTTC	CASSEAPRVQGYTF
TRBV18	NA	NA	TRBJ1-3	TGTGCCAGCTCAGACGGTCAGGGCTCTGGAAACACCATATATTTT	CASSDGQGSGNTIYF
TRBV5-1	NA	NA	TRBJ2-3	TGCGCCAGCAGCTTGGGGGGGACAGATACGCAGTATTTT	CASSLGGTDTQYF
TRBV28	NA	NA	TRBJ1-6	TGTGCCAGCAGTTTATTTTGGACAGAGTATAATTCACCCCTCCACTTT	CASSLFWTEYNSPLHF
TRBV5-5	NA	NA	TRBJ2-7	TGTGCCAGCAGCTGGCAACCGTCCTACGAGCAGTACTTC	CASSWQPSYEQYF